This T cell receptor beta chain was profiled in a study of a mutant IDH1 vaccine in newly diagnosed glioma. Of note for this clone: The antigen remains undetermined.

The table came from immunoSEQ multiplex PCR; TCRdb's copy has only in-frame clones and leaves some out. The sample consists of about 32,000 clones, around four fifths of them appearing once. The V end was cut by 2 bases, the J end by 5 bases, with 10 bases between. Germline V gene data show CDR1 as SGHAT and CDR2 as FQNNGV. There are 14 residues in the CDR3. Sample time point: week 35, safety follow-up. Doses comprised 300 ug of mutant IDH1 20-mer peptide each, plus topical imiquimod. Scheduled for weeks 1, 3, 5, 7, 11, 15, 19 and 23, eight vaccinations were given to patients. The genes are TRBV11-2 and TRBJ1-5, with no clear D. Here the sequenced sample was PBMCs, taken from a glioma patient whose treatment included an IDH1 peptide vaccine. The sequence came from a middle-aged man with glioma. Some clones in this sample may be carry-over from other donors' samples. This CDR3 reads CASSLSAGDQPQHF. Written as DNA, the CDR3 is TGTGCCAGCAGCTTATCGGCCGGAGATCAGCCCCAGCATTTT.